This TCR beta chain was identified in a study of T cell repertoires in cytomegalovirus infection. TCRdb processed the reads anew with MiXCR; each CDR3 protein has one entry. Seen here are some 500,000 distinct CDR3 sequences, 40% observed once, and the top ten hold 48%. CDR1 and CDR2 (germline): SEHNR, FQNEAQ (reference sequence). J gave up 0 bases and V 6 bases, and 6 bases lay outside the gene matches. The CDR3 loop spans 15 amino acids. Details on this clonotype: The antigen is unknown.

Sequences were derived from cultured PBMCs, sampled from culture after CMV antigen stimulation. The chain employs TRBV7-9 and TRBJ2-7; 9 nucleotides agree with TRBD1. The sequence was collected from a human donor in good health (CMV status not recorded). Some clones in this sample may be carry-over from other donors' samples. The CDR3 loop is CASRLTGGNSYEQYF. The CDR3 nucleotides read TGTGCCAGCAGACTGACAGGGGGGAACTCCTACGAGCAGTACTTC.